The next 17 T cell receptor beta chains were all read from a single sample in a study of OX40 agonist ivuxolimab in advanced cancers. Sequencing used immunoSEQ multiplex PCR; TCRdb keeps in-frame clones, though not all of them. The table lists around 80,000 clones, approximately 92% of them singletons. Sequenced material: CD4+ or CD8+ T cells sorted from blood, taken in a trial of the OX40 agonist ivuxolimab. Receptors originate from an adult with an advanced solid tumor such as melanoma, head and neck, liver or kidney cancer.

The CDR3 DNA reads as TGTGCCAGCAGCTTGGATCGGGGGCTAGAAGCTTTCTTT. Encoded protein: CASSLDRGLEAFF. The chain has TRBV5-8 and TRBJ1-1, with D tentatively TRBD1 (6 bases). Germline CDR1 is SGHTS and CDR2 is YDEGEE. Deletions cut 0 bases from V and 8 bases from J, with 11 bases between. This CDR3 comprises 13 residues.

The V and J genes are TRBV2 and TRBJ1-2, with 11 positions matching TRBD1. Germline V CDR1 and CDR2: SNHLY, FYNNEI. The CDR3 has 15 amino acids. V lost 1 base, J lost 4 bases, and 2 bases stayed unmatched. CDR3 protein: CASSEGTGGSYGYTF. The DNA of the CDR3 is TGTGCCAGCAGTGAAGGGACAGGGGGCAGCTATGGCTACACCTTC. The full variable domain, in which reference TRBV2 and TRBJ1-2 provide the parts outside the CDR3, is EPEVTQTPSHQVTQMGQEVILRCVPISNHLYFYWYRQILGQKVEFLVSFYNNEISEKSEIFDDQFSVERPDGSNFTLKIRSTKLEDSAMYFCASSEGTGGSYGYTFGSGTRLTVV.

This chain uses TRBV5-4 with TRBJ1-4; 7 nucleotides match TRBD1. The CDR3 has 14 residues. Germline assignment: CDR1 SGHNT and CDR2 YYREEE (reference sequence). J gave up 7 bases and V 4 bases, and 7 bases lay outside the gene matches. The CDR3 reads CASSLQGMGEKLFF. CDR3 in DNA: TGTGCCAGCAGCCTACAGGGGATGGGTGAAAAACTGTTTTTT. The variable domain in full, with the rest retrieved from reference TRBV5-4 and TRBJ1-4, is ETGVTQSPTHLIKTRGQQVTLRCSSQSGHNTVSWYQQALGQGPQFIFQYYREEENGRGNFPPRFSGLQFPNYSSELNVNALELDDSALYLCASSLQGMGEKLFFGSGTQLSVL.

The chain is built from TRBV5-3 and TRBJ2-4; D might be TRBD1 (6 bases). TRBV5-3 is an ORF for which the function is uncertain. V lost 4 bases to trimming and J lost 6 bases, with 17 bases between them. The CDR3 has 15 residues. CDR3 sequence (DNA): TGTGCCAGAAGCCACACCGAGAAACAGGGAAACATTCAGTACTTC. It is translated as CARSHTEKQGNIQYF.

The chain's CDR3 is CASSRGGFPGLARYEQYF. The DNA for the CDR3 is TGTGCCAGCAGCCGCGGGGGCTTTCCGGGACTAGCGCGCTACGAGCAGTACTTC. V is TRBV7-9 and J is TRBJ2-7, with 10 bases that match TRBD2. J gave up 3 bases and V 5 bases, and 16 bases lay outside the gene matches. Germline assignment: CDR1 SEHNR and CDR2 FQNEAQ (reference sequence). This CDR3 contains 18 residues.

The V and J genes are TRBV19 and TRBJ1-1; maybe TRBD1 (5 bases). The germline V gene encodes CDR1 LNHDA and CDR2 SQIVND (reference sequence). V shed 6 bases and J shed 8 bases, with 16 bases lying between them. The CDR3 has 13 amino acids. CDR3 nucleotide sequence: TGTGCCAGTAGCCCCTTCGGGGCAACAGAAGCTTTCTTT. As protein: CASSPFGATEAFF.

This clone was found once. This rearrangement joins TRBV5-6 to TRBJ2-7, with TRBD1 matching over 10 bases. The CDR3 contains 15 residues. CDR1 SGHDT and CDR2 YYEEEE come from the germline V gene. With 3 bases clipped from V and 4 bases from J, the junction kept 7 bases outside the gene matches. CDR3 sequence reads: CASSYGQGVLYEQYF. The CDR3 nucleotides read TGTGCCAGCAGCTACGGACAGGGGGTTTTATACGAGCAGTACTTC. The entire variable domain, with the rest obtained from reference TRBV5-6 and TRBJ2-7, is as follows: DAGVTQSPTHLIKTRGQQVTLRCSPKSGHDTVSWYQQALGQGPQFIFQYYEEEERQRGNFPDRFSGHQFPNYSSELNVNALLLGDSALYLCASSYGQGVLYEQYFGPGTRLTVT.

This chain links TRBV6-5 with TRBJ2-3; no reliable D call. This CDR3 is 14 amino acids long. Trimming took 0 bases from V and 5 from J, leaving 9 bases between them. Germline V lookup: CDR1 MNHEY, CDR2 SVGAGI. CDR3 sequence: CASSYSRGGDTQYF. The CDR3 DNA sequence: TGTGCCAGCAGTTACTCGAGAGGCGGAGATACGCAGTATTTT.

The chain joins TRBV5-1 to TRBJ2-2; no firm D call. Germline V gives CDR1 SGHRS, CDR2 YFSETQ. The CDR3 runs to 19 residues. The germline V and J ends were trimmed by 0 bases and 0 bases, with 18 bases remaining between them. The CDR3 loop reads CASSLALSAGHPNTGELFF. In DNA, the CDR3 is TGCGCCAGCAGCTTGGCTCTGTCGGCAGGTCATCCGAACACCGGGGAGCTGTTTTTT.

This sequence joins TRBV29-1 and TRBJ1-3, with 10 bases aligning to TRBD1. Germline CDR1 reads SQVTM; CDR2 reads ANQGSEA. Losses at the gene ends were 3 bases for V and 0 bases for J; bases not matched to a gene: 5. The CDR3 consists of 16 residues. CDR3 residues: CSVEGDRGRSGNTIYF. In nucleotides, the CDR3 is TGCAGCGTTGAGGGGGACAGGGGACGCTCTGGAAACACCATATATTTT.

The rearrangement links TRBV27 to TRBJ2-1; 14 bases map to TRBD2. This CDR3 has 14 amino acids. Per the germline V gene, CDR1 is MNHEY and CDR2 is SMNVEV (reference sequence). Trimming at V came to 3 bases and at J to 12 bases, leaving 4 bases not matched to a gene. The CDR3, as DNA: TGTGCCAGCAGTTTGGGGACTAGCGGGGGCCCGCAGTTCTTC. It translates to CASSLGTSGGPQFF.

The chain joins TRBV10-3 to TRBJ1-2; D not resolved. Trimming shortened V by 4 bases and J by 2 bases, and 5 bases separated the two germline ends. Germline CDR1 ENHRY, CDR2 SYGVKD. This CDR3 contains 12 residues. CDR3 region: CAISVENYGYTF. In DNA, the CDR3 is TGTGCCATCAGTGTTGAAAACTATGGCTACACCTTC.

The chain combines TRBV10-2 with TRBJ2-7; perhaps TRBD1 as D (6 bases). The CDR3 length is 14 residues. Trimming took 4 bases from V and 0 from J, leaving 10 bases between them. CDR1 is WSHSY and CDR2 is SAAADI in the germline V gene. This chain's CDR3 is CASSGSGASYEQYF. CDR3 sequence (DNA): TGCGCCAGCAGTGGTTCAGGGGCCTCCTACGAGCAGTACTTC.

V gene TRBV7-9 combines with J gene TRBJ2-5, with TRBD2 matching over 8 bases. This CDR3 has 15 amino acids. The V segment lost 4 bases and the J segment 5 bases; nucleotides outside the gene matches: 9. CDR1 and CDR2 (germline): SEHNR, FQNEAQ (reference sequence). The CDR3 DNA is TGTGCCAGCAGCTCTAGGACTAGCTTGGGGGAGACCCAGTACTTC. It is translated as CASSSRTSLGETQYF.

The gene calls are TRBV4-2 and TRBJ2-7, with TRBD1 matching 8 bases. Germline V CDR1 and CDR2: LGHNA, YNFKEQ. The CDR3 loop spans 15 amino acids. With 1 base clipped from V and 4 bases from J, the junction kept 6 bases outside the gene matches. The CDR3 nucleotides are TGTGCCAGCAGCCAAGGGGCCAGGGGGCAGTACGAGCAGTACTTC. Amino acids: CASSQGARGQYEQYF.

The rearrangement links TRBV27 to TRBJ2-7, with D possibly TRBD1 on 6 matching bases. Germline CDR1 reads MNHEY; CDR2 reads SMNVEV (reference sequence). The CDR3 is 14 residues long. With 4 bases removed from V and 2 bases from J, the gap between germline ends came to 12 bases. The CDR3 DNA sequence: TGTGCCAGCAGTTCGGGACACCTGACCTACGAGCAGTACTTC. Translating it yields CASSSGHLTYEQYF.

The chain joins TRBV10-1 to TRBJ1-1; weak D call: TRBD1 (5 bases). The germline V gene encodes CDR1 WNHNN and CDR2 SYGVQD (reference sequence). V shed 6 bases and J shed 1 base, with 18 bases lying between them. The CDR3 spans 16 residues. Written as DNA, the CDR3 is TGCGCCAGCAGCCTCGAGCCGGGACGGGCGAACACTGAAGCTTTCTTT. Residues: CASSLEPGRANTEAFF.